This entry describes one T cell receptor (beta chain). What it binds is unknown. These data originate in a study of PD-1 blockade in classical Hodgkin lymphoma. Study conclusions and caveats: Possible causes of repertoire differences, disease activity or prior therapy, remain undefined. When set against healthy donors, newly diagnosed patients were reported to show lower baseline TCR diversity. Complete responders' diversity at baseline resembled that of newly diagnosed patients. By C4D1, diversity of CD4+ TCRs had risen significantly, whereas that of CD8+ TCRs had not.

The ends were cut back, 4 bases at V and 6 bases at J, with 9 bases in the middle. The CDR3 spans 11 residues. Germline values: CDR1 GTSNPN, CDR2 SVGIG (reference sequence). Measured with immunoSEQ multiplex PCR; TCRdb has only the in-frame clones, and not every one. The sample lists some 60,000 clones, around 89% occurring once. Relapse after autologous stem cell transplantation occurred in every patient, and brentuximab vedotin exposure varied. The J gene is TRBJ1-1, the V gene TRBV30; no definite D call. Sequences were derived from peripheral blood mononuclear cells (PBMCs), sampled at baseline. This receptor was taken from a human donor with classical Hodgkin lymphoma. In DNA form, the CDR3 reads TGTGCCTGGACCCAAAAGGCTGAAGCTTTCTTT. Translated, it gives CAWTQKAEAFF.